Listed here is a single T cell receptor beta chain. Repertoires were generated with immunoSEQ multiplex PCR, while TCRdb's copy carries only in-frame clones and drops some. The sample holds 45,000 to 60,000 clones, roughly 87% seen once. This sample is part of a study of OX40 agonist ivuxolimab in advanced cancers. The germline V and J ends were trimmed by 5 bases and 6 bases, with 17 bases remaining between them. The CDR3 is 14 residues long. Germline V gene lookup returns CDR1 SGHTA and CDR2 FQGTGA. The genes are TRBV7-3 and TRBJ2-7; D might be TRBD2 (5 bases). This specimen was CD4+ or CD8+ T cells sorted from blood, taken in a trial of the OX40 agonist ivuxolimab. The clonotype originates from an adult with an advanced solid tumor such as melanoma, head and neck, liver or kidney cancer. The CDR3 nucleotides are TGTGCCAGCAGCCCGGACGGGAACGGCGGCGAGCAGTACTTC. This encodes CASSPDGNGGEQYF.